This passage covers 8 T cell receptor beta chains from one sample sequenced in a study of T cell responses to AZD1222 COVID-19 vaccine. Using immunoSEQ multiplex PCR, the repertoire was profiled, and TCRdb retains in-frame clones only, with some absent. The table records approximately 100,000 clones, 90% of them present only once. The sample here was peripheral blood, taken 28 days after the second AZD1222 dose. Receptors were obtained from an adult who received the AZD1222 COVID-19 vaccine.

The rearrangement joins TRBV6-6 to TRBJ2-7; a possible D gene is TRBD2 (6 bases). The CDR3 loop spans 11 amino acids. Germline V gives CDR1 MNHNY, CDR2 SVGAGI (reference sequence). The V gene lost 7 bases and the J gene lost 6 bases, with 10 bases spanning the gap. CDR3 DNA sequence: TGTGCCAGCACCCCCGGGGGCGAGCAGTACTTC. Amino acid sequence: CASTPGGEQYF.

This rearrangement joins TRBV9 to TRBJ2-3; TRBD1 matches at 7 bases. Germline V gives CDR1 SGDLS, CDR2 YYNGEE. The trim removed 4 bases at V and 0 bases at J, leaving 5 bases unmatched. The CDR3 runs to 15 residues. CDR3 sequence: CASSLRGSSTDTQYF. DNA of the CDR3: TGTGCCAGCAGCCTCAGGGGGAGTAGCACAGATACGCAGTATTTT. Together with reference TRBV9 and TRBJ2-3, the CDR3 gives the full variable domain: DSGVTQTPKHLITATGQRVTLRCSPRSGDLSVYWYQQSLDQGLQFLIQYYNGEERAKGNILERFSAQQFPDLHSELNLSSLELGDSALYFCASSLRGSSTDTQYFGPGTRLTVL.

This chain joins TRBV3-1 (or the pseudogene TRBV3-2) and TRBJ2-1; D is uncertain. The CDR3 has 12 amino acids. The germline V gene has CDR1 LGHDT and CDR2 YNNKEL (reference sequence). Trimming took 5 bases from V and 7 from J, leaving 9 bases between them. CDR3 coding DNA: TGTGCCAGCAGCTCCTCGTGGAATGAGCAGTTCTTC. Protein: CASSSSWNEQFF.

This rearrangement joins TRBV6-5 to TRBJ1-4; unclear D gene. In germline, CDR1 is MNHEY, CDR2 SVGAGI. This CDR3 spans 14 amino acids. The germline V and J ends were trimmed by 2 bases and 3 bases, with 7 bases remaining between them. The CDR3 sequence is CASSYQTPNEKLFF. In DNA, the CDR3 is TGTGCCAGCAGTTACCAGACTCCTAATGAAAAACTGTTTTTT.

The chain links TRBV7-2 to TRBJ1-5; a possible D gene is TRBD1 (6 bases). The germline V and J ends were trimmed by 1 base and 4 bases, with 20 bases remaining between them. Germline assignment: CDR1 SGHTA and CDR2 FQGNSA. The CDR3 consists of 18 residues. CDR3 loop: CASSLVARPGQSNQPQHF. DNA of the CDR3: TGTGCCAGCAGCTTAGTGGCACGACCGGGACAATCAAATCAGCCCCAGCATTTT.

This clone was detected a few times. The chain recombines TRBV6-5 with TRBJ1-2; unclear D gene. Germline V CDR1 and CDR2: MNHEY, SVGAGI. This CDR3 is 15 amino acids long. Deletions cut 0 bases from V and 1 base from J, with 9 bases between. CDR3 in amino acids: CASSYSMAINYGYTF. Written as DNA, the CDR3 is TGTGCCAGCAGTTACTCGATGGCGATTAACTATGGCTACACCTTC.

The chain employs TRBV21-1 and TRBJ2-1; TRBD2 reflects the table's D call only, with no check against the DNA. TRBV21-1 is a pseudogene segment. The CDR3 sequence is 13 residues long. The CDR3 nucleotides read TGTGCCAGCACAGTAACAAGCGGGAATGAGCAGTTCTTC. Residues: CASTVTSGNEQFF.

The rearrangement joins TRBV7-8 to TRBJ1-1, with no clear D. Trimming removed 5 bases from V and 1 base from J, with 11 bases in between. CDR1 is SGHVS, CDR2 FQNEAQ, per germline. CDR3 length: 14 amino acids. CDR3 sequence (DNA): TGTGCCAGCAGCCGTAACATGGGGAACACTGAAGCTTTCTTT. This sequence encodes CASSRNMGNTEAFF. The full variable domain, rest sourced from reference TRBV7-8 and TRBJ1-1, is GAGVSQSPRYKVAKRGQDVALRCDPISGHVSLFWYQQALGQGPEFLTYFQNEAQLDKSGLPSDRFFAERPEGSVSTLKIQRTQQEDSAVYLCASSRNMGNTEAFFGQGTRLTVV.